The clone carrying this T cell receptor (beta chain) has only a few counts. Its antigen is not known. The TCRbeta library was prepared with unique molecular identifiers. TCRdb used MiXCR to reprocess the PCR reads, holding one entry per CDR3 protein. The sample lists a few hundred thousand distinct CDR3 sequences; about a quarter were seen once. This record belongs to a study of T-cell reconstitution after alpha-beta-depleted transplantation in children. Findings of the study overall: T-cell counts and diversity at one year following transplant were attributed mainly to newly produced T cells.

V gave up 6 bases and J gave up 2 bases, with 17 bases separating them. The germline CDR1 and CDR2 sequences are MNHNS and SASEGT. The CDR3 extends over 15 amino acids. The sequence was obtained from a boy under two years old with Wiskott-Aldrich syndrome, due to receive a stem cell transplant. The sequences come from PBMCs, collected before TCRalphabeta/CD19-depleted stem cell transplant. V and J are TRBV6-1 and TRBJ2-7; D is perhaps TRBD1 (5 bases). This CDR3 is CASSTQGAIPYEQYF. CDR3 DNA sequence: TGTGCCAGCAGCACCCAAGGGGCCATACCCTACGAGCAGTACTTC.